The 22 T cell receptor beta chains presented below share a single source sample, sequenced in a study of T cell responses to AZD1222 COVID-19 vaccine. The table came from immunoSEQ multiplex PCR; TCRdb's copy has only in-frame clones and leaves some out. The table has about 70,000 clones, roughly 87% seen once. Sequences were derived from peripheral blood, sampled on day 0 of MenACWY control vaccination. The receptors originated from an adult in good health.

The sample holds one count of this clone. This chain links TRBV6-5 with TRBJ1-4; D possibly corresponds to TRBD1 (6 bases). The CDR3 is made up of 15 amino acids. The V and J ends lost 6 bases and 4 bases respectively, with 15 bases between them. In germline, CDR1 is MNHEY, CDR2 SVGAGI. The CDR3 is CASRQLGHDNEKLFF. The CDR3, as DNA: TGTGCCAGCAGACAATTGGGACACGATAATGAAAAACTGTTTTTT.

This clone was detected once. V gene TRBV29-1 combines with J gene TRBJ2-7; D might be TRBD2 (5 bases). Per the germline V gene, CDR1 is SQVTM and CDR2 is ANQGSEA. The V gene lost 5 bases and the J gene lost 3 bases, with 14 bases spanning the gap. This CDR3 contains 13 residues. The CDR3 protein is CSVLDEGDYEQYF. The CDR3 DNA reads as TGCAGCGTTCTCGACGAGGGAGACTACGAGCAGTACTTC.

The CDR3 sequence is CASSLDPGQGIGYTF. In DNA form, the CDR3 reads TGCGCCAGCAGCTTGGACCCGGGACAGGGGATCGGCTACACCTTC. The chain joins TRBV5-1 to TRBJ1-2; 10 bases line up with TRBD1. CDR1 and CDR2 from the germline V gene are SGHRS and YFSETQ. The CDR3 is made up of 15 amino acids. With V trimmed by 0 bases and J by 8 bases, 7 bases remained unmatched.

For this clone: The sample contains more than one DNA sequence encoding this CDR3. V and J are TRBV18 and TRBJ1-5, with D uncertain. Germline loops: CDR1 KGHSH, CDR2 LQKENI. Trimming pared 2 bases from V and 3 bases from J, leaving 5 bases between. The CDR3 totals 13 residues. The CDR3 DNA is TGTGCCAGCTCACCAGGTCTCAATCAGCCCCAGCATTTT. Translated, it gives CASSPGLNQPQHF.

The CDR3 DNA reads TGTGCCAGCAGCGCGGGACCCTCACGGGAGACCCAGTACTTC. Encoded protein: CASSAGPSRETQYF. The rearrangement joins TRBV13 to TRBJ2-5, with D possibly being TRBD2 (6 bases). V gave up 5 bases and J gave up 5 bases, with 15 bases separating them. Per germline, CDR1 PRHDT and CDR2 FYEKMQ (reference sequence). The CDR3 length is 14 residues.

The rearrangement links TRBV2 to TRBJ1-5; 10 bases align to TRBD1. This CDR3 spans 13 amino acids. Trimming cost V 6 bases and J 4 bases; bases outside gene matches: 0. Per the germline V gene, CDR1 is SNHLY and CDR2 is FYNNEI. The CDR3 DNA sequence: TGTGCCAGCAGGGGACAGGGGAATCAGCCCCAGCATTTT. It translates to CASRGQGNQPQHF.

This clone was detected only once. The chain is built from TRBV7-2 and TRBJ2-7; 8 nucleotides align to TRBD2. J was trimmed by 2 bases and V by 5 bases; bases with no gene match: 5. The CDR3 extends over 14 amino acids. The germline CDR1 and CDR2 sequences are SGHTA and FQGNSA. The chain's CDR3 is CASSPGGGPYEQYF. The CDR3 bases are TGTGCCAGCAGCCCCGGGGGGGGACCCTACGAGCAGTACTTC.

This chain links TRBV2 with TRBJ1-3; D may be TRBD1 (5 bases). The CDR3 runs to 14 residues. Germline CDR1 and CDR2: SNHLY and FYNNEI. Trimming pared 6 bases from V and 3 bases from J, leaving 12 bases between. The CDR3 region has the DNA TGTGCCAGCAGAAACCGGGACGTTGGAAACACCATATATTTT. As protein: CASRNRDVGNTIYF. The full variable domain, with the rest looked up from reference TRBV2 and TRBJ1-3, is EPEVTQTPSHQVTQMGQEVILRCVPISNHLYFYWYRQILGQKVEFLVSFYNNEISEKSEIFDDQFSVERPDGSNFTLKIRSTKLEDSAMYFCASRNRDVGNTIYFGEGSWLTVV.

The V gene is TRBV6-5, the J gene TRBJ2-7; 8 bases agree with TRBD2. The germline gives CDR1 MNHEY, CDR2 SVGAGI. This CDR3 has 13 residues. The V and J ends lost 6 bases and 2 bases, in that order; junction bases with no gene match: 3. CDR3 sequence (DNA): TGTGCCAGCAGCCGCGGGGGGACCTACGAGCAGTACTTC. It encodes CASSRGGTYEQYF.

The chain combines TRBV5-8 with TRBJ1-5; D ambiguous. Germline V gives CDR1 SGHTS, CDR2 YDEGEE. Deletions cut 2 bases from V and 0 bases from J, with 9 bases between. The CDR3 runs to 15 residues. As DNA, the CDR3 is TGTGCCAGCAGCTTTGGCCCCAATAGCAATCAGCCCCAGCATTTT. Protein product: CASSFGPNSNQPQHF.

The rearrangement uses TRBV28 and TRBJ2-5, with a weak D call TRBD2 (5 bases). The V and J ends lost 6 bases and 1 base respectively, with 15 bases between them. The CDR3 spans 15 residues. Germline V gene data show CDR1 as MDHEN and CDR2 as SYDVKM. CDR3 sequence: CASSRAAAFQETQYF. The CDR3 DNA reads TGTGCCAGCAGCCGAGCGGCGGCGTTCCAAGAGACCCAGTACTTC.

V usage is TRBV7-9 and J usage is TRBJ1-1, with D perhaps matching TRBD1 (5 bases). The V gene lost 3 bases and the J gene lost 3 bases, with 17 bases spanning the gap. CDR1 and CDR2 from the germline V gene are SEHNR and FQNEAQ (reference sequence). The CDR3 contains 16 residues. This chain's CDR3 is CASSLVWGSGDTEAFF. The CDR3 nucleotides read TGTGCCAGCAGCTTGGTGTGGGGGAGCGGGGACACTGAAGCTTTCTTT.

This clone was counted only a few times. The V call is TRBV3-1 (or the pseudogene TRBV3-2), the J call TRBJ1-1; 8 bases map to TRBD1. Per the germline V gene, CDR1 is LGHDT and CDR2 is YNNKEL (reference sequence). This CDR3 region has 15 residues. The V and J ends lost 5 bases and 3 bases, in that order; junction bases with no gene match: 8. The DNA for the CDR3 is TGTGCCAGCAGCAACCCGCAGGGGGCTGACACTGAAGCTTTCTTT. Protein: CASSNPQGADTEAFF.

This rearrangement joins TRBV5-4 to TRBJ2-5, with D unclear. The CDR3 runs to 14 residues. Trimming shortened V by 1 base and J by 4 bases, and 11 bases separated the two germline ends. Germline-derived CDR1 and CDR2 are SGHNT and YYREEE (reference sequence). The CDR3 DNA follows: TGTGCCAGCAGCTTGAAGGGCAATGCAGAGACCCAGTACTTC. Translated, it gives CASSLKGNAETQYF.

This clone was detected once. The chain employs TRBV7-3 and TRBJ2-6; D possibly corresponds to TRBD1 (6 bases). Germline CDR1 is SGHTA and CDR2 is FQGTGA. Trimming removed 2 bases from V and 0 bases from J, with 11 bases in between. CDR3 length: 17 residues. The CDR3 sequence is CASSLPRGGSGANVLTF. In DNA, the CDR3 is TGTGCCAGCAGCTTACCCAGGGGTGGCTCTGGGGCCAACGTCCTGACTTTC.

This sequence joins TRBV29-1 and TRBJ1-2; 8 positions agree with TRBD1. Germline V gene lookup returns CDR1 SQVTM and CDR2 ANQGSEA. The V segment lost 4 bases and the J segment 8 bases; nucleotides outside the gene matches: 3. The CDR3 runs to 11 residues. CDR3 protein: CSVGDRTGYTF. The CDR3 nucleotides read TGCAGCGTTGGGGACAGGACCGGCTACACCTTC.

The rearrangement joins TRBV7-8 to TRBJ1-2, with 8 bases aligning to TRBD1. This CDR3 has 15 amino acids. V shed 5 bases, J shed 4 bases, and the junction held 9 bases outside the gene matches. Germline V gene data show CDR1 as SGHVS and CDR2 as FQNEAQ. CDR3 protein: CASSTPDRGSYGYTF. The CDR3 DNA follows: TGTGCCAGCAGCACCCCCGACAGGGGTTCCTATGGCTACACCTTC.

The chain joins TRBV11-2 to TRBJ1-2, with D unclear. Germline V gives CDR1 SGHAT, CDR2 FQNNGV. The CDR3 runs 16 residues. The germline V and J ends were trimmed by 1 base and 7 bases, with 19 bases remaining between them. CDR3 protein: CASSLGLDSRVGGYTF. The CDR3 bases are TGTGCCAGCAGCTTAGGTTTGGACTCCCGGGTTGGTGGCTACACCTTC. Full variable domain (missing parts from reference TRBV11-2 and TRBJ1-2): EAGVAQSPRYKIIEKRQSVAFWCNPISGHATLYWYQQILGQGPKLLIQFQNNGVVDDSQLPKDRFSAERLKGVDSTLKIQPAKLEDSAVYLCASSLGLDSRVGGYTFGSGTRLTVV.

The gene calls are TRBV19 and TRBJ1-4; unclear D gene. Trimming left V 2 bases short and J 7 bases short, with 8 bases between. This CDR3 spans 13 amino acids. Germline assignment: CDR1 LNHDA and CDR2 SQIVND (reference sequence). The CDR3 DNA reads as TGTGCCAGTAGTATACCGCCGGGTGAAAAACTGTTTTTT. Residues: CASSIPPGEKLFF.

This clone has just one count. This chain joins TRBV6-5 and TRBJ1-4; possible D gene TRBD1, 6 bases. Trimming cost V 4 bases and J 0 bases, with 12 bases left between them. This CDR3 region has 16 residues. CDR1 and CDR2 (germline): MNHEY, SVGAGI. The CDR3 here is CASSSIRTATNEKLFF. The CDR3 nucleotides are TGTGCCAGCAGTTCGATACGGACAGCAACTAATGAAAAACTGTTTTTT.

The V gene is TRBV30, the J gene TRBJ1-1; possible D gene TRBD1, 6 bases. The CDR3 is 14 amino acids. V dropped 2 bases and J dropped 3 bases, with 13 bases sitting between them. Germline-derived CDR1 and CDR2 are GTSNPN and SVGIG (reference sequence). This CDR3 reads CAWSRDNGHTEAFF. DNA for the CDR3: TGTGCCTGGAGTAGGGACAACGGGCACACTGAAGCTTTCTTT.

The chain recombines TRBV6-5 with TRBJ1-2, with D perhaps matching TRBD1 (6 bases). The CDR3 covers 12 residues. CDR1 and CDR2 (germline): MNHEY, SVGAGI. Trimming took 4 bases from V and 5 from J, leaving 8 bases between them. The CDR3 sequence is CASSSTGYGYTF. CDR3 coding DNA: TGTGCCAGCAGTTCCACAGGGTATGGCTACACCTTC.